These 30 T cell receptor beta chains originate from one sample sequenced in a study of T cell responses to AZD1222 COVID-19 vaccine. Measured with immunoSEQ multiplex PCR; TCRdb has only the in-frame clones, and not every one. The table includes about 100,000 clones, roughly nine tenths detected once. Here the sequenced sample was peripheral blood, taken 28 days after the second AZD1222 dose. These receptors originate from an adult who received the AZD1222 COVID-19 vaccine.

The sample holds one count of this clone. The chain couples TRBV7-2 to TRBJ2-7; D is unresolved. Germline V lookup: CDR1 SGHTA, CDR2 FQGNSA. CDR3 length equals 14 residues. The V gene lost 3 bases and the J gene lost 7 bases, with 16 bases spanning the gap. CDR3 protein: CASSFSAYAREQYF. CDR3 sequence (DNA): TGTGCCAGCAGCTTCTCGGCCTACGCACGGGAGCAGTACTTC. Full variable domain (outside the CDR3, taken from reference TRBV7-2 and TRBJ2-7): GAGVSQSPSNKVTEKGKDVELRCDPISGHTALYWYRQSLGQGLEFLIYFQGNSAPDKSGLPSDRFSAERTGGSVSTLTIQRTQQEDSAVYLCASSFSAYAREQYFGPGTRLTVT.

The J gene is TRBJ1-3, the V gene TRBV30; D gene uncertain. V was cut by 0 bases and J by 0 bases, with 12 bases left in between. Germline V lookup: CDR1 GTSNPN, CDR2 SVGIG (reference sequence). This CDR3 has 16 residues. CDR3 loop: CAWSVLHVTSGNTIYF. Here the CDR3 DNA reads TGTGCCTGGAGTGTACTTCACGTAACCTCTGGAAACACCATATATTTT. The variable domain in full, with the rest retrieved from reference TRBV30 and TRBJ1-3, is SQTIHQWPATLVQPVGSPLSLECTVEGTSNPNLYWYRQAAGRGLQLLFYSVGIGQISSEVPQNLSASRPQDRQFILSSKKLLLSDSGFYLCAWSVLHVTSGNTIYFGEGSWLTVV.

The CDR3 region is CSAQGYGYTF. The CDR3 DNA follows: TGCAGTGCCCAGGGATATGGCTACACCTTC. V is TRBV20-1 and J is TRBJ1-2; D might be TRBD1 (5 bases). The CDR3 runs to 10 residues. Germline values: CDR1 DFQATT, CDR2 SNEGSKA (reference sequence). V dropped 6 bases and J dropped 5 bases, with 7 bases sitting between them.

The chain recombines TRBV20-1 with TRBJ1-1; the D is unclear. CDR1 is DFQATT, CDR2 SNEGSKA, per germline (reference sequence). Trimming removed 3 bases at V and 1 base at J, with 9 bases between. The CDR3 runs 13 residues. The CDR3 region has the DNA TGCAGTGCTAGTATTGGAAAGAACACTGAAGCTTTCTTT. Its protein is CSASIGKNTEAFF.

This rearrangement joins TRBV2 to TRBJ2-1, with D tentatively TRBD2 (6 bases). V was shortened by 2 bases and J by 5 bases, with 19 bases between the two germline ends. The CDR3 length is 17 residues. The V gene's germline CDR1 is SNHLY and CDR2 FYNNEI. The chain's CDR3 is CASSEFGWGEGNNEQFF. The CDR3 nucleotides are TGTGCCAGCAGTGAATTCGGGTGGGGGGAAGGCAACAATGAGCAGTTCTTC.

The rearrangement uses TRBV6-5 and TRBJ2-7, with D unresolved. The V end lost 5 bases, the J end lost 6 bases, and 17 bases lay between the germline ends. Looked up from germline, CDR1 is MNHEY and CDR2 is SVGAGI. The CDR3 loop spans 14 amino acids. The CDR3 DNA reads TGTGCCAGCAGTCGCCTCGGCCGGACCGGCGAGCAGTACTTC. As protein: CASSRLGRTGEQYF.

The chain recombines TRBV7-9 with TRBJ1-1, with TRBD1 identical over 9 bases. This CDR3 comprises 17 residues. Germline values: CDR1 SEHNR, CDR2 FQNEAQ (reference sequence). V trimming: 4 bases; J trimming: 4 bases; junction bases outside the gene matches: 13. CDR3 DNA: TGTGCCAGCAGCTCATTACCGGGACAGGGTTCGGGCACTGAAGCTTTCTTT. Protein product: CASSSLPGQGSGTEAFF. Variable domain in full (rest from reference TRBV7-9 and TRBJ1-1): DTGVSQNPRHKITKRGQNVTFRCDPISEHNRLYWYRQTLGQGPEFLTYFQNEAQLEKSRLLSDRFSAERPKGSFSTLEIQRTEQGDSAMYLCASSSLPGQGSGTEAFFGQGTRLTVV.

V gene TRBV7-9 combines with J gene TRBJ1-4; unclear D gene. CDR1 SEHNR and CDR2 FQNEAQ come from the germline V gene (reference sequence). Deletions cut 4 bases from V and 8 bases from J, with 23 bases between. The CDR3 sequence is 17 residues long. CDR3 nucleotide sequence: TGTGCCAGCAGCTCCGACCAAACTCGCGGCGGATTGGAAAAACTGTTTTTT. Protein product: CASSSDQTRGGLEKLFF.

This clone appeared a single time. The chain recombines TRBV7-2 with TRBJ2-3; 8 positions agree with TRBD2. The CDR3 totals 15 residues. Germline-derived CDR1 and CDR2 are SGHTA and FQGNSA. V was pared by 5 bases and J by 6 bases, with 10 bases of the junction left unmatched. Here the CDR3 reads CASSRSGIPEDTQYF. CDR3 DNA: TGTGCCAGCAGCCGTAGCGGGATTCCAGAGGATACGCAGTATTTT.

This clone was seen a handful of times. The chain joins TRBV19 to TRBJ2-7; 8 bases are a match to TRBD2. Losses at the gene ends were 7 bases for V and 0 bases for J; bases not matched to a gene: 17. CDR3 length: 18 amino acids. Germline loops: CDR1 LNHDA, CDR2 SQIVND (reference sequence). The CDR3: CASTPGRGLSGASYEQYF. In DNA, the CDR3 is TGTGCCAGTACCCCAGGCAGGGGACTTAGCGGGGCCTCCTACGAGCAGTACTTC.

This clone occurred a few times. The genes are TRBV28 and TRBJ1-1, with TRBD1 as a possible D gene (5 bases). V gave up 1 base and J gave up 6 bases, with 12 bases separating them. Per the germline V gene, CDR1 is MDHEN and CDR2 is SYDVKM. The CDR3 has 14 residues. The CDR3 protein is CASSLSPRGAEAFF. DNA for the CDR3: TGTGCCAGCAGTTTATCCCCTCGGGGGGCTGAAGCTTTCTTT.

This sequence joins TRBV2 and TRBJ2-1; 8 bases line up with TRBD2. Germline V lookup: CDR1 SNHLY, CDR2 FYNNEI. The CDR3 contains 14 residues. The V and J ends lost 6 bases and 3 bases, in that order; junction bases with no gene match: 4. CDR3 sequence: CASSGTRGYNEQFF. CDR3 nucleotide sequence: TGTGCCAGCAGCGGGACTAGGGGCTACAATGAGCAGTTCTTC.

The chain couples TRBV7-9 to TRBJ2-2; 7 nucleotides agree with TRBD1. The germline V gene has CDR1 SEHNR and CDR2 FQNEAQ (reference sequence). V gave up 6 bases and J gave up 4 bases; unmatched junction bases: 5. The CDR3 contains 14 residues. The CDR3 reads CASSFWTGTGELFF. The CDR3 nucleotides are TGTGCCAGCAGTTTTTGGACAGGCACCGGGGAGCTGTTTTTT.

This clone was recorded a few times. This chain uses TRBV24-1 with TRBJ2-1; D is ambiguous. Germline V lookup: CDR1 KGHDR, CDR2 SFDVKD. This CDR3 has 11 amino acids. V was trimmed by 8 bases and J by 6 bases, leaving 7 bases between them. This CDR3 is CATKVSNEQFF. DNA for the CDR3: TGTGCCACCAAGGTAAGCAATGAGCAGTTCTTC.

The chain links TRBV5-6 to TRBJ2-7; D ambiguous. The ends were cut back, 4 bases at V and 3 bases at J, with 5 bases in the middle. In germline, CDR1 is SGHDT, CDR2 YYEEEE. This CDR3 contains 11 residues. Here the CDR3 DNA reads TGTGCCAGCAGCCGCCGCTACGAGCAGTACTTC. Amino acids: CASSRRYEQYF.

J is TRBJ2-1 and V is TRBV27; D is unresolved. Germline-derived CDR1 and CDR2 are MNHEY and SMNVEV (reference sequence). V gave up 3 bases and J gave up 10 bases, with 22 bases separating them. This CDR3 contains 16 residues. Here the CDR3 DNA reads TGTGCCAGCAGTTTGGCCCTCACCCCTCCCCTTTGGGAGCAGTTCTTC. Its protein is CASSLALTPPLWEQFF.

The chain employs TRBV28 and TRBJ2-7; D might be TRBD1 (6 bases). CDR1 and CDR2 (germline): MDHEN, SYDVKM. The V and J ends lost 5 bases and 0 bases respectively, with 11 bases between them. This CDR3 comprises 14 residues. The CDR3, as DNA: TGTGCCAGCAGTCCAACAGGGAGCTCCTACGAGCAGTACTTC. It is translated as CASSPTGSSYEQYF.

The rearrangement links TRBV6-5 to TRBJ2-2, with 9 bases aligning to TRBD1. In germline, CDR1 is MNHEY, CDR2 SVGAGI. J was trimmed by 4 bases and V by 10 bases; bases with no gene match: 7. This CDR3 has 14 residues. The CDR3 loop reads CATQGASGTGELFF. CDR3 nucleotide sequence: TGTGCCACACAGGGGGCGTCGGGCACCGGGGAGCTGTTTTTT.

V usage is TRBV19 and J usage is TRBJ1-5, with 11 bases that match TRBD1. The germline V gene has CDR1 LNHDA and CDR2 SQIVND (reference sequence). J gave up 7 bases and V 6 bases, and 5 bases lay outside the gene matches. This CDR3 spans 14 amino acids. In nucleotides, the CDR3 is TGTGCCAGTAGGGACAGGGGGCAAGAACAGCCCCAGCATTTT. Amino acid sequence: CASRDRGQEQPQHF.

This clone occurred a few times. The chain recombines TRBV4-3 with TRBJ1-1; no firm D call. Germline CDR1 reads LGHNA; CDR2 reads YSLEER. The CDR3 covers 15 residues. V was shortened by 0 bases and J by 0 bases, with 8 bases between the two germline ends. CDR3 protein: CASSQDAGMNTEAFF. The CDR3 region has the DNA TGCGCCAGCAGCCAAGATGCGGGAATGAACACTGAAGCTTTCTTT.

The table lists this clone with a count of one. The chain joins TRBV28 to TRBJ1-2; D is perhaps TRBD1 (5 bases). This CDR3 is built from 12 residues. Germline CDR1 MDHEN, CDR2 SYDVKM. The V and J ends lost 5 bases and 8 bases respectively, with 12 bases between them. CDR3 coding DNA: TGTGCCAGCAGTGCAGGGTCTAGCGGCTACACCTTC. The encoded protein is CASSAGSSGYTF.

The genes are TRBV30 and TRBJ2-7; D gene uncertain. CDR1 GTSNPN and CDR2 SVGIG come from the germline V gene (reference sequence). Trimming took 1 base from V and 4 from J, leaving 8 bases between them. The CDR3 sequence is 12 residues long. The CDR3 here is CAWSGHSYEQYF. In nucleotides, the CDR3 is TGTGCCTGGAGTGGGCACTCATACGAGCAGTACTTC.

V is TRBV30 and J is TRBJ2-2, with 9 positions matching TRBD2. This CDR3 comprises 16 residues. The germline gives CDR1 GTSNPN, CDR2 SVGIG (reference sequence). V shed 4 bases and J 5 bases; nucleotides not matched to a gene: 11. The CDR3 DNA sequence: TGTGCCTGGACCCATCAGGGGCTAGCGGGAACCGGGGAGCTGTTTTTT. Translating gives CAWTHQGLAGTGELFF.

The J gene is TRBJ1-1, the V gene TRBV19; weak D call: TRBD1 (6 bases). Trimming left V 5 bases short and J 5 bases short, with 12 bases between. CDR3 length: 13 residues. Germline-derived CDR1 and CDR2 are LNHDA and SQIVND (reference sequence). The CDR3 nucleotides read TGTGCCAGTAGTCAATCCAGGGGTACTGAAGCTTTCTTT. It is translated as CASSQSRGTEAFF.

The rearrangement uses TRBV7-8 and TRBJ2-3; the D is unclear. The CDR3 loop spans 14 amino acids. Between the trimmed V and J ends, which lost 5 bases and 5 bases, there was a span of 14 bases. Per germline, CDR1 SGHVS and CDR2 FQNEAQ. The CDR3 sequence is CASSPPVRRDTQYF. DNA of the CDR3: TGTGCCAGCAGCCCTCCGGTTAGAAGAGATACGCAGTATTTT.

This chain links TRBV5-4 with TRBJ1-1, with D perhaps TRBD1 (6 bases). The CDR3 has 12 amino acids. CDR1 is SGHNT, CDR2 YYREEE, per germline (reference sequence). V shed 3 bases and J shed 6 bases, with 9 bases lying between them. This CDR3 reads CASSYREAEAFF. The CDR3 bases are TGTGCCAGCAGCTACAGGGAGGCTGAAGCTTTCTTT.

V is TRBV29-1 and J is TRBJ2-7, with 9 bases that match TRBD1. The CDR3 sequence is 14 residues long. V gave up 6 bases and J gave up 3 bases; unmatched junction bases: 9. Germline CDR1 reads SQVTM; CDR2 reads ANQGSEA. This CDR3 is CSVTGGAGFYEQYF. As DNA, the CDR3 is TGCAGCGTCACAGGGGGCGCGGGCTTCTACGAGCAGTACTTC.

The V call is TRBV24-1, the J call TRBJ1-3, with D perhaps TRBD1 (5 bases). V lost 2 bases and J 3 bases, leaving 10 bases between the germline ends. This CDR3 has 15 amino acids. The germline gives CDR1 KGHDR, CDR2 SFDVKD. DNA for the CDR3: TGTGCCACCAGTGATTCCCAGGGAATTGGAAACACCATATATTTT. Translated, it gives CATSDSQGIGNTIYF.

This sequence joins TRBV9 and TRBJ1-6, with a possible D match to TRBD1 (5 bases). There are 15 residues in the CDR3. Per the germline V gene, CDR1 is SGDLS and CDR2 is YYNGEE. Trimming pared 3 bases from V and 4 bases from J, leaving 11 bases between. Written as DNA, the CDR3 is TGTGCCAGCAGCGCCCGGGGGGGGTATAATTCACCCCTCCACTTT. Translated: CASSARGGYNSPLHF.

The chain uses TRBV5-6 and TRBJ2-1; D gene ambiguous. The ends were cut back, 4 bases at V and 5 bases at J, with 4 bases in the middle. Germline CDR1 SGHDT, CDR2 YYEEEE. This CDR3 contains 11 residues. In nucleotides, the CDR3 is TGTGCCAGCAGCACAGACAATGAGCAGTTCTTC. It codes for CASSTDNEQFF.